The 15 T cell receptor beta chains below all came from one sample that was sequenced in a study of cytomegalovirus exposure and HLA in healthy donors (dated by TCRdb to the late 2010s). The library was generated by the immunoSEQ multiplex PCR assay. A mixture of 60 forward primers for TCR Vbeta segments and 13 reverse primers for TCR Jbeta segments was used in the multiplex PCR. The immuneACCESS repertoire file appears here via TCRdb, limited to in-frame rearrangements. These files lack a portion of the clones; in checked studies, under half of the deficit traces to unresolved V genes, and the cause of the others is not known. The sample data list 100,000 to 150,000 clones, and roughly 70% of these were observed just once. Around 7% of the sample goes to the ten largest clones. Source material: PBMCs. The origin of the receptors is a man aged 35 to 55 in good health and CMV-seropositive.

The chain couples TRBV28 to TRBJ1-1; D is undetermined. This CDR3 region has 14 residues. The V and J ends lost 4 bases and 1 base respectively, with 10 bases between them. Germline V gene data show CDR1 as MDHEN and CDR2 as SYDVKM. The CDR3 is CASSSGHRNTEAFF. CDR3 bases: TGTGCCAGCAGTTCTGGCCACCGGAACACTGAAGCTTTCTTT.

The table lists this clone with a few counts. The chain recombines TRBV13 with TRBJ2-1; D perhaps matches TRBD1 (5 bases). Between the trimmed V and J ends, which lost 5 bases and 3 bases, there was a span of 17 bases. Germline values: CDR1 PRHDT, CDR2 FYEKMQ (reference sequence). There are 16 residues in the CDR3. As DNA, the CDR3 is TGTGCCAGCAGCCTATCCCGACAGACCTACTACAATGAGCAGTTCTTC. It translates to CASSLSRQTYYNEQFF.

V usage is TRBV9 and J usage is TRBJ1-3; D is unresolved. With 0 bases removed from V and 0 bases from J, the gap between germline ends came to 13 bases. Germline V gene lookup returns CDR1 SGDLS and CDR2 YYNGEE. The CDR3 consists of 17 residues. This CDR3 reads CASSVGAVSGSGNTIYF. CDR3 DNA: TGTGCCAGCAGCGTAGGGGCAGTTAGCGGCTCTGGAAACACCATATATTTT. Full variable domain (rest looked up from reference TRBV9 and TRBJ1-3): DSGVTQTPKHLITATGQRVTLRCSPRSGDLSVYWYQQSLDQGLQFLIQYYNGEERAKGNILERFSAQQFPDLHSELNLSSLELGDSALYFCASSVGAVSGSGNTIYFGEGSWLTVV.

In DNA, the CDR3 is TGTGCCAGCAGTTTAGGGGCGGGAGGGCCCGCCGAGCAGTACTTC. This codes for CASSLGAGGPAEQYF. The gene calls are TRBV27 and TRBJ2-7; 9 bases agree with TRBD2. V trimming: 2 bases; J trimming: 6 bases; junction bases outside the gene matches: 8. Germline lookup yields CDR1 MNHEY and CDR2 SMNVEV (reference sequence). The CDR3 extends over 15 amino acids.

The chain recombines TRBV2 with TRBJ1-5; possibly TRBD1 for D (6 bases). The germline gives CDR1 SNHLY, CDR2 FYNNEI. V gave up 6 bases and J gave up 5 bases, with 29 bases separating them. This CDR3 region has 19 residues. The CDR3 DNA reads as TGTGCCAGCAGACATCTCCGACAGGTTGACTCACCCGGGGATCAGCCCCAGCATTTT. Its protein is CASRHLRQVDSPGDQPQHF.

The chain employs TRBV30 and TRBJ1-2, with D uncertain. Germline lookup yields CDR1 GTSNPN and CDR2 SVGIG (reference sequence). The CDR3 runs 14 residues. V was trimmed by 0 bases and J by 9 bases, leaving 17 bases between them. The CDR3 sequence: CAWSVPRVEGRYTF. DNA of the CDR3: TGTGCCTGGAGTGTGCCGAGGGTAGAAGGGCGCTACACCTTC.

The chain couples TRBV7-9 to TRBJ1-3, with 7 bases matching TRBD1. J lost 3 bases, V lost 5 bases, and 4 bases had no gene match. The CDR3 extends over 14 amino acids. Germline V gene data show CDR1 as SEHNR and CDR2 as FQNEAQ (reference sequence). The CDR3, as DNA: TGTGCCAGCAGCGGCGGACAGGATGGAAACACCATATATTTT. Encoded protein: CASSGGQDGNTIYF. Full variable domain (missing parts from reference TRBV7-9 and TRBJ1-3): DTGVSQNPRHKITKRGQNVTFRCDPISEHNRLYWYRQTLGQGPEFLTYFQNEAQLEKSRLLSDRFSAERPKGSFSTLEIQRTEQGDSAMYLCASSGGQDGNTIYFGEGSWLTVV.

The V and J genes are TRBV19 and TRBJ1-1; maybe TRBD1 (5 bases). V was shortened by 6 bases and J by 3 bases, with 17 bases between the two germline ends. The CDR3 loop spans 15 amino acids. Germline V gene lookup returns CDR1 LNHDA and CDR2 SQIVND (reference sequence). The CDR3 sequence is CASSVDLTADTEAFF. In DNA form, the CDR3 reads TGTGCCAGTAGCGTCGATTTGACAGCCGACACTGAAGCTTTCTTT.

The chain has TRBV2 and TRBJ2-5; 7 nucleotides align to TRBD1. The DNA end lines up better with TRBJ2-7; the J call may be wrong. The CDR3 sequence is 15 residues long. The germline V gene encodes CDR1 SNHLY and CDR2 FYNNEI. CDR3 bases: TGTGCCAGCAGTGAATTGACAGGGAACTCCTACGAGCAGTACTTC. Protein sequence: CASSELTGNSYEQYF.

This sequence joins TRBV5-6 and TRBJ2-7; 7 bases fit TRBD1. Losses at the gene ends were 4 bases for V and 3 bases for J; bases not matched to a gene: 7. Germline V gives CDR1 SGHDT, CDR2 YYEEEE. The CDR3 sequence is 14 residues long. Here the CDR3 reads CASSLLQGVYEQYF. The CDR3 DNA reads TGTGCCAGCAGCCTCCTCCAGGGGGTCTACGAGCAGTACTTC.

Notes on this clone: Different DNA sequences within this sample yield the same CDR3. The CDR3: CASSRQGNTEAFF. CDR3 DNA sequence: TGTGCCAGCAGTCGACAGGGGAACACTGAAGCTTTCTTT. This chain connects TRBV6-5 to TRBJ1-1, with 7 bases identical to TRBD1. V trimming: 5 bases; J trimming: 1 base; junction bases outside the gene matches: 1. The CDR3 sequence is 13 residues long. Germline CDR1 is MNHEY and CDR2 is SVGAGI.

The gene calls are TRBV19 and TRBJ2-1; possible D gene TRBD1, 6 bases. V lost 6 bases and J 4 bases, leaving 10 bases between the germline ends. Per the germline V gene, CDR1 is LNHDA and CDR2 is SQIVND (reference sequence). CDR3 length: 13 amino acids. The chain's CDR3 is CASRNREYNEQFF. DNA of the CDR3: TGTGCCAGTAGGAACAGGGAGTACAATGAGCAGTTCTTC.

In its sample, this clone was seen a few times. V usage is TRBV28 and J usage is TRBJ2-6; 9 nucleotides agree with TRBD1. The CDR3 runs 16 residues. V gave up 3 bases and J gave up 2 bases; unmatched junction bases: 2. Germline CDR1 is MDHEN and CDR2 is SYDVKM. The CDR3 is CASSFRDRAGANVLTF. CDR3 DNA: TGTGCCAGCAGTTTCCGGGACAGGGCTGGGGCCAACGTCCTGACTTTC.

The rearrangement uses TRBV27 and TRBJ2-5; 13 bases align to TRBD2. The DNA end is a closer match to TRBJ2-7, so the J assignment may be wrong. The CDR3 has 18 residues. Germline V gene data show CDR1 as MNHEY and CDR2 as SMNVEV (reference sequence). For the CDR3, the DNA is TGTGCCAGCAGTTTAACCCCCCCCGAACTAGCGGGAGGGCCCGAGCAGTACTTC. This gives the protein CASSLTPPELAGGPEQYF.

V gene TRBV6-6 combines with J gene TRBJ1-2, with 12 bases identical to TRBD1. The CDR3 consists of 15 residues. Germline CDR1 reads MNHNY; CDR2 reads SVGAGI (reference sequence). Trimming took 6 bases from V and 7 from J; bases not matched to a gene: 9. The CDR3 protein is CASRDPGQGAGGYTF. The CDR3 DNA is TGTGCCAGCAGAGACCCGGGACAGGGGGCGGGTGGCTACACCTTC.